This T cell receptor (beta chain) appears in the sequencing data of a study of shared clonotypes between healthy human individuals. Whole-study results and caveats: It was expected that sequencing depth would affect clonotype sharing among donors.

Germline V CDR1 and CDR2: MDHEN, SYDVKM. V lost 5 bases and J lost 0; bases outside the gene matches: 9. There are 16 residues in the CDR3. As concerns this clone: Its specificity is not known.

Donors were healthy HIV-negative adults without recently reported acute infections or vaccinations. Deep level was the assay's run setting. TCRdb keeps only in-frame clones here, not all; method: immunoSEQ multiplex PCR. The sample has around 700,000 clones; 73% are singletons. This chain links TRBV28 with TRBJ1-2, with TRBD1 matching 7 bases. Material: memory CD4+ T cells sorted from blood. The subset: CD45RA-negative fraction. This clonotype was sampled from a woman under 40 in good health. CDR3 DNA: TGTGCCAGCAGTGGTCGGGACAGCCCCTCTAACTATGGCTACACCTTC. Its protein product is CASSGRDSPSNYGYTF.